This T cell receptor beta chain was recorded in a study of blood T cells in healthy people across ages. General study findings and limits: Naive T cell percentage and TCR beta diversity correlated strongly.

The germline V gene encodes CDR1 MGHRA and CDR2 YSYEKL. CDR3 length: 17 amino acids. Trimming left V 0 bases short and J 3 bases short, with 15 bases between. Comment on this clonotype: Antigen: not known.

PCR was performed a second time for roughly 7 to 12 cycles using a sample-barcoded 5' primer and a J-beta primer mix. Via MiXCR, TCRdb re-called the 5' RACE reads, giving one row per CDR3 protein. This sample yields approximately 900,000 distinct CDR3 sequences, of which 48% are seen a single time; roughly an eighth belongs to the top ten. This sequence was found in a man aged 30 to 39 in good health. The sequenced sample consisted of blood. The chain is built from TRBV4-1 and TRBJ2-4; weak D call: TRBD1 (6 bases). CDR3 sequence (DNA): TGCGCCAGCAGCCAAGATCGGAAGGGGGTGGACAAAAACATTCAGTACTTC. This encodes CASSQDRKGVDKNIQYF.